A selection of T cell receptor beta chains follows, all from one sample in a study of blood T cell repertoires in COVID-19. The protocol was immunoSEQ multiplex PCR, while the TCRdb copy is restricted to in-frame clones and leaves out a portion. The sample lists some 490,000 clones, about 88% occurring once. Source material: PBMCs or T cells enriched from blood (not recorded which). These receptors originate from a woman in her fifties or sixties who had recovered from COVID-19. Each CDR3 is given with its conserved first and last residue. Fields, in order: clone size, J gene, V gene, D gene, CDR3 DNA, CDR3 protein. D genes are given only for firm matches. The size entry is marked missing in some rows and otherwise reads once, few, many or a size class.

NA,TRBJ1-2,TRBV15,NA,TGTGCCACCAGCGTTTCAGAAACGGGCTACACCTTC,CATSVSETGYTF
NA,TRBJ2-6,TRBV12-5,NA,TGTGCTAGTGGTTCCGGGGTTGGATTTGGGGCCAACGTCCTGACTTTC,CASGSGVGFGANVLTF
NA,TRBJ1-3,TRBV6-5,NA,TGTGCCAGCTCCCGGGACACCTTCTCTGGAAACACCATATATTTT,CASSRDTFSGNTIYF
once,TRBJ2-1,TRBV5-1,TRBD2,TGCGCCAGCAGAGGGACTAGACCCGACAATGAGCAGTTCTTC,CASRGTRPDNEQFF
once,TRBJ2-1,TRBV18,NA,TGTGCCAGCTCACCAGGGAGAGGAGACAATGAGCAGTTCTTC,CASSPGRGDNEQFF
NA,TRBJ1-2,TRBV7-2,NA,TGTGCCAGCAGCTTAGACGGCAGACTTTCTAGTAACTATGGCTACACCTTC,CASSLDGRLSSNYGYTF
NA,TRBJ1-5,TRBV5-8,NA,TGTGCCAGCAGCTCAGGGTTTCGCAATCAGCCCCAGCATTTT,CASSSGFRNQPQHF
NA,TRBJ2-3,TRBV10-1,NA,TGCGCCAGCAGCGGGAGTGAGGGCACAGATACGCAGTATTTT,CASSGSEGTDTQYF
NA,TRBJ2-2,TRBV5-1,TRBD2,TGCGCCAGCAGCCCGGAGACTAGCGGGTTCTACACCGGGGAGCTGTTTTTT,CASSPETSGFYTGELFF
NA,TRBJ2-3,TRBV11-2,TRBD2,TGTGCCAGCAGCTTACAGCGGGGGGGCACAGATACGCAGTATTTT,CASSLQRGGTDTQYF
NA,TRBJ2-7,TRBV9,NA,TGTGCCAGCAGCCAACAGGGGGGGGACGAGCAGTACTTC,CASSQQGGDEQYF
NA,TRBJ2-7,TRBV11-2,TRBD1,TGTGCCAGCAGCTTAGCCGGACAGGGAATGTCCTCCTACGAGCAGTACTTC,CASSLAGQGMSSYEQYF
NA,TRBJ2-1,TRBV2,TRBD1,TGTGCCAGCAAAAGGGACAGGGACTACAATGAGCAGTTCTTC,CASKRDRDYNEQFF
NA,TRBJ1-2,TRBV18,NA,TGTGCCAGCTCACCGAGTTACCCTCGTGGCTATGGCTACACCTTC,CASSPSYPRGYGYTF
NA,TRBJ1-1,TRBV6-2/TRBV6-3,TRBD1,TGTGCCAGCAGTTACTCGACAGGGGCGGCATTAACTGAAGCTTTCTTT,CASSYSTGAALTEAFF
NA,TRBJ2-7,TRBV5-1,NA,TGCGCCAGCAGCTCAGATGCAAGGAGACTCGAGCAGTACTTC,CASSSDARRLEQYF
NA,TRBJ2-1,TRBV5-5,NA,TGTGCCAGCAGCTTCTGGCATGAGCAGTTCTTC,CASSFWHEQFF
once,TRBJ1-5,TRBV28,NA,TGTGCCAGCACCCTGTCCGTACGCAATCAGTCCCAGCATTTT,CASTLSVRNQSQHF
NA,TRBJ2-5,TRBV18,NA,TGTGCCAGCTCACCGCAAGGACAGACCCAAGAGACCCAGTACTTC,CASSPQGQTQETQYF
NA,TRBJ1-5,TRBV15,NA,TGTGCCACCAGCCACGGTAGCAATCAGCCCCAGCATTTT,CATSHGSNQPQHF
few,TRBJ2-5,TRBV12-1,NA,TGTGCCAGCAGCTTTTTTTGGCGGGGGGCATGGGAGACCCAGTACTTC,CASSFFWRGAWETQYF
once,TRBJ1-3,TRBV5-4,TRBD1,TGTGCCAGCAGCGCCGGGACAGGGGGCTTAAACACCATATATTTT,CASSAGTGGLNTIYF
NA,TRBJ1-2,TRBV6-5,NA,TGTGCCAGCAAGGACAGCCAGACCCTGGGCTACACCTTC,CASKDSQTLGYTF
NA,TRBJ2-7,TRBV6-5,TRBD1,TGTGCCAGCAGTCCGGGACAGGGGGCTTACGAGCAGTACTTC,CASSPGQGAYEQYF
NA,TRBJ1-1,TRBV6-5,NA,TGTGCCAGCAGTTACTCGATACGACAGAACACTGAAGCTTTCTTT,CASSYSIRQNTEAFF
NA,TRBJ1-5,TRBV7-9,TRBD1,TGTGCCAGCAGCCCCCAGGGGGCGGTGGACAATCAGCCCCAGCATTTT,CASSPQGAVDNQPQHF
NA,TRBJ1-1,TRBV27,NA,TGTGCCAGCAAATCAAGGGGGGGGACTGAAGCTTTCTTT,CASKSRGGTEAFF
NA,TRBJ2-7,TRBV5-1,TRBD1,TGCGCCAGCAGCCCCGGGACAGGGGGCCCCTACGAGCAGTACTTC,CASSPGTGGPYEQYF
once,TRBJ1-2,TRBV12-2,NA,TGTGCAAGTCGCTTTCCGGGGGACTATGGCTACACCTTC,CASRFPGDYGYTF
NA,TRBJ2-6,TRBV18,NA,TGTGCCAGCTCACCCCGGAACGGGGAGCCCTCTGGGGCCAACGTCCTGACTTTC,CASSPRNGEPSGANVLTF
NA,TRBJ1-1,TRBV5-1,NA,TGCGCCAGCAGCTTGGGTTCCGGGAACACTGAAGCTTTCTTT,CASSLGSGNTEAFF
NA,TRBJ2-3,TRBV7-9,NA,TGTGCCAGCAGCTTAGGGCTTTCCGACACAGATACGCAGTATTTT,CASSLGLSDTDTQYF
NA,TRBJ1-2,TRBV18,NA,TGTGCCAGCTCCCCCGCGATTGGTGTAAATCTACTTAACTATGGCTACACCTTC,CASSPAIGVNLLNYGYTF
NA,TRBJ1-6,TRBV2,NA,TGTGCCAGCACCCCTGAAAGGGGGTTCTCCTATAATTCACCCCTCCACTTT,CASTPERGFSYNSPLHF
NA,TRBJ1-1,TRBV7-9,TRBD1,TGTGCCAGCAGCTCAACAGGGGCGGGCACTGAAGCTTTCTTT,CASSSTGAGTEAFF
NA,TRBJ2-5,TRBV5-1,TRBD1,TGCGCCAGCAGCTTCTTGGGACAGCAAGAGACCCAGTACTTC,CASSFLGQQETQYF
NA,TRBJ1-2,TRBV30,TRBD1,TGTGCCTGGAGTCCCCCAGCCAGCACAGGGGGCGACTATGGCTACACCTTC,CAWSPPASTGGDYGYTF
NA,TRBJ1-6,TRBV19,TRBD1,TGTGCCAGTAGTGCGACAGGGAAGGTTTCCTATAATTCACCCCTCCACTTT,CASSATGKVSYNSPLHF
NA,TRBJ2-2,TRBV2,TRBD2,TGTGCCAGCAGTGCCGGGAGCGGGGGAAGGGAGCTGTTTTTT,CASSAGSGGRELFF
NA,TRBJ1-1,TRBV15,TRBD1,TGTGCCACCAGCAGAGATAGGACAGGATCGTCTGAAGCTTTCTTT,CATSRDRTGSSEAFF
NA,TRBJ2-2,TRBV2,TRBD2,TGTGCCAGCAGTGAGCCTGGACTAGCGGGGGAATCGAACACCGGGGAGCTGTTTTTT,CASSEPGLAGESNTGELFF
once,TRBJ2-1,TRBV27,TRBD1,TGTGCCAGCAGCATCTCGGACAGGCAACCCTACAATGAGCAGTTCTTC,CASSISDRQPYNEQFF
NA,TRBJ1-6,TRBV2,TRBD1,TGTGCCAGCAGTGATCCGACAGGGAGCTACTCACCCCTCCACTTT,CASSDPTGSYSPLHF
NA,TRBJ1-4,TRBV5-1,NA,TGCGCCAGCAGCTTCCGGGACACGGGGAATGAAAAACTGTTTTTT,CASSFRDTGNEKLFF
NA,TRBJ1-1,TRBV10-1,NA,TGCGCCAGCAGTGAGGGAGGCAGGCCAACTTTCTTT,CASSEGGRPTFF
NA,TRBJ1-2,TRBV30,TRBD1,TGTGCCTGGAGCACGACAGGGGGCATCGGTGGCTACACCTTC,CAWSTTGGIGGYTF
NA,TRBJ1-6,TRBV23-1,NA,TGCGCCAGCACAACGAGACAGGTCGTTAATTCACCCCTCCACTTT,CASTTRQVVNSPLHF
NA,TRBJ1-1,TRBV5-6,TRBD1,TGTGCCAGCAGCCCCCGGGACAGGAAAGCTTTCTTT,CASSPRDRKAFF
once,TRBJ2-3,TRBV5-1,TRBD2,TGCGCCAGCAGCTTGGTTGCGGGGGGGACAGATACGCAGTATTTT,CASSLVAGGTDTQYF